This T cell receptor beta chain was identified during a study of cytomegalovirus exposure and HLA in healthy donors (dated by TCRdb to 2017 to 2019). Notes on the research overall: The 700 or so repertoires of the first cohort and the approximately 110 validation repertoires were produced on the same platform, according to a later analysis. The study aimed to test whether cataloging public T cell receptors could reveal signatures of past pathogen exposure. To predict cytomegalovirus infection status, the study combined high-throughput TCR immunosequencing, statistical association of individual TCRs with disease status, and machine learning. In addition to the first cohort of around 670 subjects, a separate validation cohort of 120 different subjects was used.

The donors were included in the validation cohort of around 120 subjects, a group kept apart from the roughly 700-subject first cohort. Details on this clone: The antigen this receptor binds is unknown. Per-base qualities were not stored, and no clone one base away is much larger.

Library preparation was by the immunoSEQ multiplex PCR assay. In the original analysis: A statistical classification framework was developed to diagnose cytomegalovirus status using the catalog of TCR beta chain sequences. As stored in TCRdb, this immuneACCESS dataset retains in-frame rearrangements with V and J assigned. A fraction of the clones does not appear; measured against another copy, unresolved V genes explain less than half of the discrepancy, and the remainder lacks a known reason. The V and J calls and clone size are taken from that table; D and trimming were inferred from the DNA. This sample holds more than 95,000 clones; about 89% were observed only once. The top ten hold approximately 2% of the sample. The CDR1 and CDR2 encoded by the germline V gene are SGHRS and YFSETQ. Counted from cysteine to phenylalanine, this CDR3 has 16 amino acids. Just CDR3 DNA is preserved here, 48 bases in frame from base 1. V loses 4 bases at its end and J loses 4 bases; junction bases beyond the gene matches: 10.

What the authors observed across the whole study: Across donors, most TCR sequences were observed very rarely, whereas some public TCRs were present in many individuals. Three of the identified cytomegalovirus-associated TCR beta chains were confirmed in vitro to be specific for cytomegalovirus antigens. All 120 or so repertoires were used to score co-occurrence in the validation cohort in a later analysis, because that analysis had no HLA typing for the cohort. Cytomegalovirus status was reported to be diagnosed by the classifier with high specificity and sensitivity in both the original and validation cohorts. According to the authors, the approach could potentially be generalized to other disease states and immunological phenotypes. The study listed over 150 TCR beta chains as associated with cytomegalovirus. A later analysis found that TCRs clustered in the first cohort also tended to co-occur in the 120 validation repertoires, with just under 95% of cluster scores above 0.

The chain is made from TRBV5-1 and TRBJ2-2; 7 bases in the middle match TRBD2. This sequence originates from a woman younger than 35 in good health and CMV-seronegative. The material sequenced was PBMCs. The DNA reads as follows: TGCGCCAGCAGCGCGACCCTAGCGGTACGCACCGGGGAGCTGTTTTTT. This sequence encodes CASSATLAVRTGELFF.